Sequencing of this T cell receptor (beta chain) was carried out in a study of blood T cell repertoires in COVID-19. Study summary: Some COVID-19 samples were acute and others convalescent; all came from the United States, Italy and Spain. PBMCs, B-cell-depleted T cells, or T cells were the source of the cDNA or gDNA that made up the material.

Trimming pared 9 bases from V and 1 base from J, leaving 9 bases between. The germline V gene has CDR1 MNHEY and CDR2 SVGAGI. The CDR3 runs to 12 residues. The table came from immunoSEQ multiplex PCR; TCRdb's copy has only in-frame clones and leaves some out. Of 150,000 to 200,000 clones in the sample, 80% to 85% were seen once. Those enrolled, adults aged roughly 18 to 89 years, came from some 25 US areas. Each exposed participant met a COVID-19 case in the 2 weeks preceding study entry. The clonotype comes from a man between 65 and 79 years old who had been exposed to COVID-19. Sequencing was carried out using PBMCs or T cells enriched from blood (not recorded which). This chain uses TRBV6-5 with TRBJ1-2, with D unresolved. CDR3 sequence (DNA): TGTGCCAGTAAAAGCGTTAACTATGGCTACACCTTC. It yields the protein CASKSVNYGYTF.